This T cell receptor beta chain originates from a study of cytomegalovirus exposure and HLA in healthy donors. PCR primers comprised 60 Vbeta and 13 Jbeta primers. Method: immunoSEQ multiplex PCR; TCRdb's copy keeps in-frame clones and lacks some. Seen here are some 120,000 clones, approximately 77% observed once, and the top ten hold about 1.7%. Each donor was nominally healthy when sampled (though unrecorded immune exposures were likely). Notes on the study in general: In a later analysis, the majority of CMV-associated beta chains seemingly showed HLA restriction. Highly shared variants forming one cluster were likely a sequencing artifact.

The CDR3 extends over 17 amino acids. CDR1 is SEHNR, CDR2 FQNEAQ, per germline (reference sequence). With regard to this clone: Its cognate antigen is unknown. An end of the junction does not agree with germline; a read error may underlie this.

The source is a young man in good health and CMV-seronegative. Sequencing was carried out using PBMCs. V gene TRBV7-9 combines with J gene TRBJ1-3; 7 nucleotides match TRBD1. In nucleotides, the CDR3 is TGTTCCAGCAGCTTAGGAGGGGGCCGAACCTCTGGAAACACCATATATTTT. Its translation: CSSSLGGGRTSGNTIYF.